This T cell receptor (beta chain) was retrieved from a study of shared clonotypes between healthy human individuals. The CDR3 is 14 amino acids. CDR1 and CDR2 (germline): SGHRS, YFSETQ. J was trimmed by 6 bases and V by 0 bases; bases with no gene match: 2. Original processing methods: Sequence data from immunoSEQ were junction-only and lacked quality scores; consequently, filtering differed. Clones were sequenced by immunoSEQ multiplex PCR, and TCRdb holds only the in-frame ones, with some missing. D and trimming were read from the DNA, whereas the V and J calls and clone size are those reported in that table. The repertoire has some 500,000 clones, roughly 78% of them found once; the top ten carry roughly 12%. With respect to this clone: The sample has other DNA sequences that encode this CDR3 too.

This TCR was sampled from a woman aged 40-49 years in good health. Some clones in this sample may be carry-over from other donors' samples. The specimen sequenced was PBMCs. The chain combines TRBV5-1 with TRBJ2-7, with 11 positions matching TRBD2. CDR3 residues: CASSLGLAGSEQYF. The CDR3 DNA follows: TGCGCCAGCAGCTTGGGACTAGCGGGATCCGAGCAGTACTTC.